This T cell receptor beta chain was profiled in a study of cytomegalovirus exposure and HLA in healthy donors. Points from the study as a whole: A classifier reportedly called cytomegalovirus status with high sensitivity and specificity.

The donors were members of the validation cohort comprising about 130 subjects, separate from the roughly 670-subject first cohort. Measured with immunoSEQ multiplex PCR; TCRdb has only the in-frame clones, and not every one. Of 65,000 or so clones in the sample, 92% are singletons; the top ten hold 1% to 1.5%. V lost 5 bases and J lost 4; bases outside the gene matches: 5. CDR1 is MDHEN, CDR2 SYDVKM, per germline. The CDR3 is 16 amino acids. With respect to this clone: The target antigen is unknown.

V gene TRBV28 combines with J gene TRBJ2-7, with 16 bases matching TRBD2. Material for sequencing was PBMCs. This receptor was obtained from a woman aged 18-35 years in good health and CMV-seronegative. CDR3 nucleotide sequence: TGTGCCAGCAGTCCGGGACTAGCGGGGGGGCGTTACGAGCAGTACTTC. This sequence encodes CASSPGLAGGRYEQYF.